These 6 T cell receptor beta chains share one sample of origin, sequenced in a study of T-cell reconstitution after alpha-beta-depleted transplantation in children. Preparing the TCRbeta library involved the use of unique molecular identifiers. TCRdb recomputed calls from the PCR reads with MiXCR, one row per CDR3 protein. Found here are 250,000 or so distinct CDR3 sequences, roughly a quarter of them singletons; the top ten hold 4% to 5.5%. Material: PBMCs, mostly from graft donor cells, obtained 360 days after TCRalphabeta/CD19-depleted stem cell transplant. Receptors originate from a female patient aged 2-9 years who had a stem cell transplant for congenital amegakaryocytic thrombocytopenia, so the T cells may come from the graft donor.

This clonotype was seen a handful of times. This chain links TRBV30 with TRBJ2-2, with 7 bases identical to TRBD1. Germline CDR1 GTSNPN, CDR2 SVGIG (reference sequence). This CDR3 spans 13 amino acids. Trimming took 3 bases from V and 4 from J; bases not matched to a gene: 2. DNA for the CDR3: TGTGCCTGGAGGACAGGGAGCACCGGGGAGCTGTTTTTT. Protein sequence: CAWRTGSTGELFF.

The gene calls are TRBV9 and TRBJ2-7; D call uncertain. V shed 3 bases and J shed 1 base, with 8 bases lying between them. CDR1 is SGDLS and CDR2 is YYNGEE in the germline V gene. CDR3 size: 13 residues. In nucleotides, the CDR3 is TGTGCCAGCAGCGGCATATTATCCTACGAGCAGTACTTC. Translation gives CASSGILSYEQYF.

In its sample, this clonotype was seen a few times. The V call is TRBV15, the J call TRBJ1-5, with a tentative D call TRBD1 (6 bases). The CDR3 covers 17 residues. Germline V gene sequence: CDR1 LNHNV, CDR2 YYDKDF (reference sequence). V was pared by 3 bases and J by 6 bases, with 21 bases between. The CDR3 reads CATSSWDWQGYCQPQHF. The CDR3 DNA follows: TGTGCCACCAGCAGTTGGGACTGGCAGGGGTATTGTCAGCCCCAGCATTTT.

The genes are TRBV9 and TRBJ2-3; TRBD1 aligns across 9 bases. The length of the CDR3 is 15 residues. Germline CDR1 reads SGDLS; CDR2 reads YYNGEE. Losses at the gene ends were 4 bases for V and 4 bases for J; bases not matched to a gene: 7. CDR3 region: CASSRPGQGSDTQYF. CDR3 DNA sequence: TGTGCCAGCAGCAGACCCGGACAGGGGTCAGATACGCAGTATTTT.

This clonotype was counted only a few times. The rearrangement joins TRBV20-1 to TRBJ2-3, with D maybe TRBD1 (6 bases). The ends were cut back, 5 bases at V and 2 bases at J, with 11 bases in the middle. Germline CDR1 reads DFQATT; CDR2 reads SNEGSKA (reference sequence). The CDR3 is 13 amino acids. The CDR3, as DNA: TGCAGTGCTCCGGGACAAGTCACAGATACGCAGTATTTT. It codes for CSAPGQVTDTQYF.

In its sample, this clonotype was seen many times. The V gene is TRBV12-3 or TRBV12-4, the J gene TRBJ1-1; weak D call: TRBD1 (5 bases). Trimming shortened V by 3 bases and J by 0 bases, and 8 bases separated the two germline ends. The CDR3 spans 14 residues. The CDR3 DNA reads as TGTGCCAGCAGTTTTGCAGGGCTGAACACTGAAGCTTTCTTT. Protein sequence: CASSFAGLNTEAFF.